This T cell receptor (beta chain) was captured in a study of shared clonotypes between healthy human individuals. Clones were sequenced by immunoSEQ multiplex PCR, and TCRdb holds only the in-frame ones, with some missing. The top ten clones hold around 1.7% of a sample with about 2.1 million clones, around 93% of them seen once. CD45RO-negative CD8 cells positively selected for CCR7 made up the naive population, which excluded terminally differentiated effector memory CD45RA+ cells. Germline V gene lookup returns CDR1 MDHEN and CDR2 SYDVKM. The V end lost 0 bases, the J end lost 0 bases, and 12 bases lay between the germline ends. The CDR3 sequence is 18 residues long.

Sequenced material: naive CD8+ T cells from PBMCs. This receptor was obtained from a man younger than 35 in good health. Some clones in this sample may be carry-over from other donors' samples. V gene TRBV28 combines with J gene TRBJ2-6; D tentatively fits TRBD1 or TRBD2 (5 bases each). In DNA, the CDR3 is TGTGCCAGCAGTTTATGGGTGGGACCGTCCTCTGGGGCCAACGTCCTGACTTTC. Encoded protein: CASSLWVGPSSGANVLTF.